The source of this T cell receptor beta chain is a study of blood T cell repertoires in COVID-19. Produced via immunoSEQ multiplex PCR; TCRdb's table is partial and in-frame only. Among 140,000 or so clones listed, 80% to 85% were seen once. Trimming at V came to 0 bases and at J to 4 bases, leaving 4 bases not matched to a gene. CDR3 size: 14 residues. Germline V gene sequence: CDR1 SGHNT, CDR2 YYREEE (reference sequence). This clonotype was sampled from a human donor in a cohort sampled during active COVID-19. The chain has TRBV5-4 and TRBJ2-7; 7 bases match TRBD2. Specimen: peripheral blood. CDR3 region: CASSLDGTTYEQYF. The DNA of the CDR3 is TGTGCCAGCAGCTTGGATGGGACTACTTACGAGCAGTACTTC.